The 16 T cell receptor beta chains below were found in one sample sequenced in a study of T-cell memory formation after mild COVID-19. Each CDR3 protein is one row after TCRdb ran MiXCR on the 5' RACE reads. The data hold about 290,000 distinct CDR3 sequences, with roughly 17% observed a single time. Sequencing input: PBMCs or a T cell subset sorted from them (not recorded which). The receptors were sampled from a young man who had mild COVID-19 (a few samples of this study predate the infection). Cell type and time point are not known.

The chain is built from TRBV7-3 and TRBJ2-1; 13 positions agree with TRBD2. CDR1 SGHTA and CDR2 FQGTGA come from the germline V gene. V lost 3 bases, J lost 10 bases, and 6 bases stayed unmatched. This CDR3 contains 15 residues. CDR3 residues: CASSLGLAGLGEQFF. The CDR3 nucleotides read TGTGCCAGCAGCTTGGGACTAGCGGGGCTTGGGGAGCAGTTCTTC.

This clonotype came up many times. CDR3 sequence: CASSGYGSTNEKLFF. Here the CDR3 DNA reads TGTGCCAGCAGCGGATACGGATCAACTAATGAAAAACTGTTTTTT. V usage is TRBV7-2 and J usage is TRBJ1-4; D is uncertain. Per germline, CDR1 SGHTA and CDR2 FQGNSA. V lost 5 bases and J 0 bases, leaving 10 bases between the germline ends. This CDR3 region has 15 residues.

V usage is TRBV4-2 and J usage is TRBJ2-2; perhaps TRBD1 as D (5 bases). V was cut by 0 bases and J by 1 base, with 9 bases left in between. This CDR3 has 16 residues. Germline loops: CDR1 LGHNA, CDR2 YNFKEQ. The CDR3 loop is CASSQDPQGNTGELFF. For the CDR3, the DNA is TGTGCCAGCAGCCAAGATCCCCAGGGGAACACCGGGGAGCTGTTTTTT.

The V gene is TRBV4-1, the J gene TRBJ2-5; the D is unclear. The CDR3 covers 15 residues. The ends were cut back, 2 bases at V and 4 bases at J, with 14 bases in the middle. The germline V gene has CDR1 MGHRA and CDR2 YSYEKL. DNA for the CDR3: TGCGCCAGCAGCCAATCCCCCCGATCGGGAGAGACCCAGTACTTC. Translated: CASSQSPRSGETQYF.

In the case of this clonotype: A read error may account for a junction end that differs from germline. CDR3 sequence (DNA): TGCGCCAGCAGCTACGGACAGGGGGCATACGAGCAGTACTTC. Residues: CASSYGQGAYEQYF. The genes are TRBV6-6 and TRBJ2-7; 11 nucleotides line up with TRBD1. Germline lookup yields CDR1 MNHNY and CDR2 SVGAGI (reference sequence). The CDR3 extends over 14 amino acids.

This clonotype showed up just a few times. The chain links TRBV20-1 to TRBJ1-1; the D is unclear. There are 13 residues in the CDR3. Between the trimmed V and J ends, which lost 1 base and 5 bases, there was a span of 11 bases. Germline V lookup: CDR1 DFQATT, CDR2 SNEGSKA (reference sequence). CDR3 coding DNA: TGCAGTGCTAGAGGGTTCTTGAGGACTGAAGCTTTCTTT. This codes for CSARGFLRTEAFF.

The J gene is TRBJ2-3, the V gene TRBV2; possibly TRBD2 for D (5 bases). From germline, CDR1 is SNHLY and CDR2 FYNNEI. The CDR3 contains 15 residues. V dropped 5 bases and J dropped 0 bases, with 12 bases sitting between them. The CDR3 DNA is TGTGCCAGCAGTATAACGGGGAGCAGCACAGATACGCAGTATTTT. Protein sequence: CASSITGSSTDTQYF.

This rearrangement joins TRBV6-6 to TRBJ1-2; the match to TRBD1 covers 10 bases. This CDR3 is built from 16 residues. CDR1 and CDR2 from the germline V gene are MNHNY and SVGAGI (reference sequence). J was trimmed by 7 bases and V by 8 bases; bases with no gene match: 16. In nucleotides, the CDR3 is TGTGCCAGCTCAAGGCAAACCGGGACAGGGGTGCGTGGCTACACCTTC. It yields the protein CASSRQTGTGVRGYTF.

This clonotype turned up a few times. V is TRBV29-1 and J is TRBJ1-1, with 12 bases fitting TRBD1. Germline CDR1 is SQVTM and CDR2 is ANQGSEA. The V gene end was trimmed by 6 bases and the J gene end by 5 bases; junction bases not matched to a gene: 7. The CDR3 is made up of 14 amino acids. CDR3 DNA sequence: TGCAGCGTACGGGGACAGGGGGCCAGGACTGAAGCTTTCTTT. Translated: CSVRGQGARTEAFF. The full variable domain, completed using reference TRBV29-1 and TRBJ1-1, is SAVISQKPSRDICQRGTSLTIQCQVDSQVTMMFWYRQQPGQSLTLIATANQGSEATYESGFVIDKFPISRPNLTFSTLTVSNMSPEDSSIYLCSVRGQGARTEAFFGQGTRLTVV.

This chain joins TRBV7-9 and TRBJ2-3; D is unclear. CDR3 length equals 14 residues. Germline V lookup: CDR1 SEHNR, CDR2 FQNEAQ (reference sequence). V lost 5 bases, J lost 3 bases, and 12 bases lay in between. CDR3 in amino acids: CASSQQDGTDTQYF. For the CDR3, the DNA is TGTGCCAGCAGCCAGCAGGACGGTACAGATACGCAGTATTTT. The full variable domain, with the rest looked up from reference TRBV7-9 and TRBJ2-3, is DTGVSQNPRHKITKRGQNVTFRCDPISEHNRLYWYRQTLGQGPEFLTYFQNEAQLEKSRLLSDRFSAERPKGSFSTLEIQRTEQGDSAMYLCASSQQDGTDTQYFGPGTRLTVL.

The chain combines TRBV7-2 with TRBJ1-6; 9 bases fit TRBD1. The CDR3 has 17 residues. Germline V gives CDR1 SGHTA, CDR2 FQGNSA. V shed 5 bases, J shed 10 bases, and the junction held 15 bases outside the gene matches. The CDR3 DNA reads TGTGCCAGCAGCCGCGGTCCCGGGACAGGGTTCGGGTCACCCCTCCACTTT. This codes for CASSRGPGTGFGSPLHF.

This clonotype appeared a few times. The V call is TRBV27, the J call TRBJ2-3, with D unclear. The germline V and J ends were trimmed by 10 bases and 1 base, with 12 bases remaining between them. CDR3 length: 13 residues. Per germline, CDR1 MNHEY and CDR2 SMNVEV (reference sequence). CDR3 loop: CATRYLGTDTQYF. The CDR3 DNA sequence: TGTGCCACTCGATACCTTGGCACAGATACGCAGTATTTT.

The chain couples TRBV5-4 to TRBJ2-1, with TRBD2 identical over 12 bases. This CDR3 spans 16 amino acids. Germline V gives CDR1 SGHNT, CDR2 YYREEE (reference sequence). Losses at the gene ends were 5 bases for V and 2 bases for J; bases not matched to a gene: 5. CDR3 bases: TGTGCCAGCAGTCGGGGACTAGCGGGCCCCTACAATGAGCAGTTCTTC. Residues: CASSRGLAGPYNEQFF.

The chain couples TRBV6-6 to TRBJ2-1; 7 positions match TRBD1. The germline CDR1 and CDR2 sequences are MNHNY and SVGAGI (reference sequence). CDR3 size: 13 residues. V lost 10 bases and J lost 4; bases outside the gene matches: 7. The CDR3 here is CAIRSGGYNEQFF. CDR3 coding DNA: TGTGCCATCCGATCAGGGGGATACAATGAGCAGTTCTTC.

The chain uses TRBV7-2 and TRBJ2-3; D gene ambiguous. Trimming took off 3 bases at V and 3 bases at J, with 7 bases between the two ends. Germline CDR1 and CDR2: SGHTA and FQGNSA. The CDR3 is made up of 13 amino acids. CDR3 nucleotides: TGTGCCAGCAGCTTTCTACGTACAGATACGCAGTATTTT. It yields the protein CASSFLRTDTQYF. Full variable domain (missing parts from reference TRBV7-2 and TRBJ2-3): GAGVSQSPSNKVTEKGKDVELRCDPISGHTALYWYRQSLGQGLEFLIYFQGNSAPDKSGLPSDRFSAERTGGSVSTLTIQRTQQEDSAVYLCASSFLRTDTQYFGPGTRLTVL.

This clonotype was counted only a few times. The rearrangement joins TRBV29-1 to TRBJ1-2, with D perhaps TRBD1 (5 bases). The CDR3 extends over 12 amino acids. Deletions cut 4 bases from V and 5 bases from J, with 11 bases between. The V gene's germline CDR1 is SQVTM and CDR2 ANQGSEA. The CDR3 loop reads CSVVGRLYGYTF. In DNA, the CDR3 is TGCAGCGTTGTGGGACGGCTATATGGCTACACCTTC.